Sequencing of this TCR beta chain was carried out in a study of response to subunit inactivated influenza vaccine. Study-wide findings and caveats: The authors proposed limited new T cell recruitment per seasonal influenza vaccination.

Each CDR3 protein gets one entry after TCRdb re-called the RT-PCR reads with MiXCR. The profile shows 500,000 to 550,000 distinct CDR3 sequences, around 7.7% of them singletons. This clonotype was seen many times. Its antigen is as yet unknown. Germline V gives CDR1 LNHDA, CDR2 SQIVND (reference sequence). The CDR3 spans 12 residues. The V end lost 5 bases, the J end lost 9 bases, and 14 bases lay between the germline ends. The sequence derives from a man between 50 and 75 years old who received an inactivated influenza vaccine. The sample was PBMCs from blood, taken less than 30 months after vaccination. This sequence joins TRBV19 and TRBJ2-7; D is possibly TRBD2 (5 bases). The CDR3 sequence is CASSDSGEGQYF. The CDR3 nucleotides are TGTGCCAGTAGTGACTCCGGGGAAGGGCAGTACTTC.